Reported below is one T cell receptor beta chain. Original analysis: Nucleated cell counts were estimated from reference gene primer amplification. Measured with immunoSEQ multiplex PCR; TCRdb has only the in-frame clones, and not every one. Clonal size and the V and J genes are those of that table, whereas D and trimming came from the DNA. Here the sample spans approximately 500,000 clones, 75% to 90% being singletons. The germline V gene has CDR1 SGHTA and CDR2 FQGNSA. Trimming took off 1 base at V and 6 bases at J, with 10 bases between the two ends. The CDR3 contains 14 residues. The data belong to a study of blood T cell repertoires in COVID-19.

The specimen sequenced was peripheral blood. The gene calls are TRBV7-2 and TRBJ2-1; perhaps TRBD2 as D (5 bases). The sequence came from a human donor in a cohort sampled during active COVID-19. CDR3 nucleotides: TGTGCCAGCAGCTTAGAACTAGTTTCCAATGAGCAGTTCTTC. Protein: CASSLELVSNEQFF.